Reported below is one T cell receptor (beta chain). Random hexamers served to reverse transcribe roughly 0.5 to 1 ug RNA. The TCR beta CDR3 was amplified by immunoSEQ multiplex PCR across 54 Vbeta, 13 Jbeta. Each CDR3 protein gets one entry after TCRdb re-called the immunoSEQ multiplex PCR reads with MiXCR. The profile shows approximately 190,000 distinct CDR3 sequences, 85% to 95% of them singletons. TCR beta was sequenced from blood CD8+ and CD4+ T cells. V lost 7 bases, J lost 7 bases, and 12 bases stayed unmatched. CDR1 is MNHEY, CDR2 SMNVEV, per germline (reference sequence). The CDR3 is 14 residues long. This sample was taken from a study of CD8 T cells in Susac syndrome.

The chain joins TRBV27 to TRBJ1-1; the match to TRBD1 covers 7 bases. The sequencing input was CD4+ T cells from PBMCs. The sequence was obtained from a human donor in good health. The CDR3 bases are TGTGCCAGCACCCCCCAAGGGACAGCCAGTGAAGCTTTCTTT. Its protein is CASTPQGTASEAFF.